The source of this T cell receptor beta chain is a study of cytomegalovirus exposure and HLA in healthy donors. PCR used 60 Vbeta primers and 13 Jbeta primers. Generated by immunoSEQ multiplex PCR, the TCRdb table keeps only in-frame clones and is missing some. The repertoire consists of over 100,000 clones, with roughly three fifths occurring once and the leading ten covering approximately 11%. Study findings and constraints: A cluster of highly shared sequence variants was likely a sequencing artifact. A later analysis linked a missense DCLRE1C variant to TCR beta V- and J-gene trimming.

In the case of this clone: What it recognizes is unknown.

CDR1 and CDR2 from the germline V gene are SGHRS and YFSETQ. This CDR3 is 14 amino acids long. J gave up 4 bases and V 0 bases, and 2 bases lay outside the gene matches. The chain has TRBV5-1 and TRBJ2-7, with TRBD2 matching over 9 bases. The sample taken for sequencing was PBMCs. The sequence came from a man in his forties in good health and CMV-seropositive. The CDR3 sequence is CASSLASGKYEQYF. The CDR3 region has the DNA TGCGCCAGCAGCTTGGCTAGCGGGAAGTACGAGCAGTACTTC.